This T cell receptor (beta chain) was sequenced in a study of regulatory T cells in long-lasting Graves disease. The study's findings and limits: Persistent disease was characterized by preferential usage of TRBV28, TRBJ1-2 and TRBJ2-5.

For TCR beta, libraries came from iRepertoire HTBI primers and Arm-PCR of CDR3 regions. TCRdb ran MiXCR on the multiplex PCR reads and lists one entry per CDR3 protein. The table lists 500,000 or so distinct CDR3 sequences, 15% to 20% of them singletons. The table lists this clonotype with many counts. The antigen is undetermined. Germline V gene sequence: CDR1 MNHNS, CDR2 SASEGT. CDR3 size: 15 residues. V was clipped by 2 bases and J by 2 bases, with 12 bases between them. Time point noted: newly diagnosed GD, antithyroid drugs for less than 3 months. RNA from PBMCs was the source of the TCR library. From each patient, about 8.5 milliliters of peripheral blood was drawn and collected into an EDTA anticoagulant tube. The same sample was also studied in work on T cells in Graves' hyperthyroidism and ophthalmopathy. In that study: Graves' hyperthyroidism qualified as stable when ophthalmopathy did not progress within 18 months. In the first-round RT-PCR of the TCR CDR3, the HTBI primer set was used.

V and J are TRBV6-1 and TRBJ1-2; D remains ambiguous. The starting material was peripheral blood mononuclear cells (PBMCs), obtained at new diagnosis, from a patient treated with antithyroid drugs. The receptor was isolated from a woman aged 35-60 years with Graves disease. CDR3 nucleotide sequence: TGTGCCAGCAGTGAAAAGAGAGGACCCAACTATGGCTACACCTTC. It yields the protein CASSEKRGPNYGYTF.